A single sample gave rise to the 11 T cell receptor beta chains below, sequenced in a study of T cells after yellow fever vaccination. One entry per CDR3 protein, called by TCRdb with MiXCR from the 5' RACE reads. The table has roughly 160,000 distinct CDR3 sequences, 6.5% to 8.5% seen once; the top ten hold approximately 2.5%. The sequencing used CD4+ T cells sorted from PBMCs, collected less than 6 days after the first yellow fever vaccination. These receptors were taken from a man aged 18 to 30 who received the YFV17D yellow fever vaccine.

This clonotype was detected only a few times. The chain employs TRBV5-1 and TRBJ2-5; 9 positions match TRBD2. This CDR3 spans 14 amino acids. CDR1 is SGHRS and CDR2 is YFSETQ in the germline V gene. Trimming cost V 0 bases and J 5 bases; bases outside gene matches: 2. CDR3 nucleotide sequence: TGCGCCAGCAGCTTGGGGACTAGCGCGGAGACCCAGTACTTC. Residues: CASSLGTSAETQYF.

This clonotype was counted at least ten times. The chain carries TRBV15 and TRBJ2-7, with D possibly TRBD2 on 6 matching bases. CDR3 length equals 14 residues. V was cut by 6 bases and J by 1 base, with 13 bases left in between. The germline V gene encodes CDR1 LNHNV and CDR2 YYDKDF (reference sequence). The CDR3 is CATSYRRGSYEQYF. The CDR3 DNA follows: TGTGCCACCAGTTACCGGAGGGGATCCTACGAGCAGTACTTC.

This clonotype showed up many times. The chain uses TRBV5-1 and TRBJ1-2, with D perhaps TRBD1 (6 bases). Germline values: CDR1 SGHRS, CDR2 YFSETQ. This CDR3 comprises 13 residues. The V gene lost 5 bases and the J gene lost 8 bases, with 16 bases spanning the gap. CDR3 bases: TGCGCCAGCAGTGGGGGGGGCTCAGTCGGCTACACCTTC. This codes for CASSGGGSVGYTF.

This clonotype was found a few times. This rearrangement joins TRBV7-2 to TRBJ1-5; TRBD1 is a possible D gene (6 bases). The V end lost 8 bases, the J end lost 1 base, and 12 bases lay between the germline ends. The germline V gene has CDR1 SGHTA and CDR2 FQGNSA. This CDR3 contains 14 residues. CDR3: CASVGAESNQPQHF. The DNA for the CDR3 is TGTGCCAGCGTGGGGGCGGAAAGCAATCAGCCCCAGCATTTT.

The rearrangement links TRBV7-2 to TRBJ2-5; TRBD1 might be the D (5 bases). The CDR3 length is 13 residues. The germline V gene has CDR1 SGHTA and CDR2 FQGNSA. The ends were cut back, 1 base at V and 3 bases at J, with 6 bases in the middle. In nucleotides, the CDR3 is TGTGCCAGCAGCTTAGTCAGGGAAGAGACCCAGTACTTC. It yields the protein CASSLVREETQYF.

This clonotype was counted between two and nine times. The CDR3 sequence is CASSLGPGGEQFF. DNA of the CDR3: TGTGCCAGCAGCTTAGGCCCGGGAGGCGAGCAGTTCTTC. The chain combines TRBV7-2 with TRBJ2-1; 7 positions agree with TRBD2. The CDR3 covers 13 residues. Losses at the gene ends were 1 base for V and 10 bases for J; bases not matched to a gene: 4. The germline CDR1 and CDR2 sequences are SGHTA and FQGNSA.

This clonotype was seen ten or more times. The chain uses TRBV7-9 and TRBJ1-1; D perhaps matches TRBD1 (5 bases). The CDR3 spans 14 residues. The V end was cut by 5 bases, the J end by 3 bases, with 13 bases between. The V gene's germline CDR1 is SEHNR and CDR2 FQNEAQ (reference sequence). CDR3 region: CASSPNLGDTEAFF. CDR3 bases: TGTGCCAGCAGCCCCAACTTGGGGGACACTGAAGCTTTCTTT.

This clonotype was seen repeatedly, ten times or more. V gene TRBV3-1 combines with J gene TRBJ1-2; 9 bases map to TRBD1. Germline trimming cut 10 bases from V and 4 bases from J; bases unmatched to any gene: 13. Germline V lookup: CDR1 LGHDT, CDR2 YNNKEL (reference sequence). This CDR3 comprises 15 residues. CDR3 protein: CATKARPDRGYGYTF. The CDR3 DNA reads as TGTGCCACCAAAGCACGCCCGGACAGGGGCTATGGCTACACCTTC. Complete variable domain (other parts from reference TRBV3-1 and TRBJ1-2): DTAVSQTPKYLVTQMGNDKSIKCEQNLGHDTMYWYKQDSKKFLKIMFSYNNKELIINETVPNRFSPKSPDKAHLNLHINSLELGDSAVYFCATKARPDRGYGYTFGSGTRLTVV.

The CDR3 sequence is CSAAGSGGSYNEQFF. DNA for the CDR3: TGCAGTGCCGCGGGTAGCGGGGGGTCCTACAATGAGCAGTTCTTC. The chain has TRBV20-1 and TRBJ2-1; 10 bases agree with TRBD2. The CDR3 sequence is 15 residues long. Looked up from germline, CDR1 is DFQATT and CDR2 is SNEGSKA (reference sequence). V dropped 6 bases and J dropped 1; count of bases not matched to a gene: 6.

This clonotype was counted many times. The chain combines TRBV12-3 or TRBV12-4 with TRBJ1-1; a weak D match, TRBD1 (5 bases). The CDR3 has 14 residues. Trimming removed 6 bases from V and 1 base from J, with 12 bases in between. CDR3 loop: CASSPRAWNTEAFF. The CDR3, as DNA: TGTGCCAGCAGCCCCAGGGCCTGGAACACTGAAGCTTTCTTT.

In its sample, this clonotype was seen many times. V and J are TRBV7-9 and TRBJ1-3, with 7 bases aligning to TRBD1. CDR1 and CDR2 (germline): SEHNR, FQNEAQ (reference sequence). Losses at the gene ends were 3 bases for V and 0 bases for J; bases not matched to a gene: 5. The CDR3 length is 16 residues. Written as DNA, the CDR3 is TGTGCCAGCAGCTTCCAGGGGGGACGCTCTGGAAACACCATATATTTT. Translated, it gives CASSFQGGRSGNTIYF.